These 21 T cell receptor beta chains came from one sample sequenced in a study of T cell responses to AZD1222 COVID-19 vaccine. Assay used: immunoSEQ multiplex PCR; TCRdb lists only in-frame clones, some missing. The sample consists of 90,000 to 150,000 clones, more than 75% of them appearing once. The specimen was peripheral blood, collected on day 0 of AZD1222 vaccination. Every receptor here comes from an adult in good health.

V is TRBV5-1 and J is TRBJ1-2; D is uncertain. CDR1 and CDR2 (germline): SGHRS, YFSETQ. CDR3 length: 13 amino acids. V gave up 5 bases and J gave up 2 bases, with 10 bases separating them. In DNA form, the CDR3 reads TGCGCCAGCAGTCCCACAGAGAACTATGGCTACACCTTC. Translating gives CASSPTENYGYTF.

The rearrangement joins TRBV18 to TRBJ1-4; D is unclear. CDR1 and CDR2 (germline): KGHSH, LQKENI. V lost 3 bases, J lost 8 bases, and 19 bases lay in between. The CDR3 is 16 amino acids. The CDR3 loop reads CASSPDPPGVGEKLFF. The CDR3, as DNA: TGTGCCAGCTCACCCGACCCACCGGGCGTCGGGGAAAAACTGTTTTTT.

The genes are TRBV6-2 or TRBV6-3 and TRBJ2-7, with a weak D call TRBD2 (5 bases). The CDR3 is made up of 16 amino acids. The V gene lost 6 bases and the J gene lost 3 bases, with 21 bases spanning the gap. Germline CDR1 is MNHEY and CDR2 is SVGEGT. The CDR3 here is CASSSLPTILGYEQYF. In nucleotides, the CDR3 is TGTGCCAGCAGCTCCCTCCCGACTATTTTGGGCTACGAGCAGTACTTC.

This chain joins TRBV5-6 and TRBJ1-5; unclear D gene. In germline, CDR1 is SGHDT, CDR2 YYEEEE. V gave up 2 bases and J gave up 5 bases, with 5 bases separating them. This CDR3 has 12 residues. The CDR3 here is CASSFGYQPQHF. DNA of the CDR3: TGTGCCAGCAGCTTTGGCTATCAGCCCCAGCATTTT.

The chain employs TRBV21-1 and TRBJ2-5; the DNA was not used to check the table's D call, TRBD2. TRBV21-1 is described as a pseudogene. This CDR3 region has 14 residues. CDR3 DNA sequence: TGTGCCAGGTATCGGGAGACAGACCAAGAGACCCAGTACTTC. Its protein is CARYRETDQETQYF.

This clone occurred once. J is TRBJ2-2 and V is TRBV5-1; 8 bases are shared with TRBD2. This CDR3 has 15 amino acids. Germline V gives CDR1 SGHRS, CDR2 YFSETQ. V was pared by 5 bases and J by 6 bases, with 9 bases of the junction left unmatched. The CDR3 nucleotides are TGCGCCAGCAGGACATCCGGGACTAGTTCCGGGGAGCTGTTTTTT. This codes for CASRTSGTSSGELFF. Looking up the rest from reference TRBV5-1 and TRBJ2-2 gives the full variable domain: KAGVTQTPRYLIKTRGQQVTLSCSPISGHRSVSWYQQTPGQGLQFLFEYFSETQRNKGNFPGRFSGRQFSNSRSEMNVSTLELGDSALYLCASRTSGTSSGELFFGEGSRLTVL.

This rearrangement joins TRBV18 to TRBJ1-6, with D tentatively TRBD1 (5 bases). The germline CDR1 and CDR2 sequences are KGHSH and LQKENI. Trimming cost V 2 bases and J 6 bases, with 14 bases left between them. The CDR3 covers 16 residues. The CDR3: CASSPSGAGTNSPLHF. For the CDR3, the DNA is TGTGCCAGCTCACCATCTGGGGCCGGTACTAATTCACCCCTCCACTTT.

The V call is TRBV7-2, the J call TRBJ1-5; D remains unclear. Trimming left V 1 base short and J 9 bases short, with 16 bases between. CDR3 length: 15 residues. In germline, CDR1 is SGHTA, CDR2 FQGNSA. CDR3 DNA: TGTGCCAGCAGCTTAGGGATCGGTGAATGGGGGCCCCAGCATTTT. Its translation is CASSLGIGEWGPQHF.

This chain's CDR3 is CASSSTLDRGNQPQHF. In DNA form, the CDR3 reads TGCGCCAGCAGCAGTACTTTGGACAGGGGTAATCAGCCCCAGCATTTT. The chain links TRBV4-1 to TRBJ1-5, with 9 positions matching TRBD1. Germline assignment: CDR1 MGHRA and CDR2 YSYEKL. The CDR3 is 16 amino acids. Trimming at V came to 5 bases and at J to 4 bases, leaving 9 bases not matched to a gene.

The V and J genes are TRBV15 and TRBJ1-2; D possibly corresponds to TRBD1 (6 bases). CDR1 LNHNV and CDR2 YYDKDF come from the germline V gene (reference sequence). This CDR3 region has 16 residues. Trimming cost V 5 bases and J 8 bases, with 24 bases left between them. CDR3: CATSGTIITGLGGYTF. The CDR3 coding sequence is TGTGCCACCAGCGGGACCATTATAACAGGGCTAGGGGGCTACACCTTC.

This sequence joins TRBV4-3 and TRBJ2-6, with D perhaps assigned TRBD1 or TRBD2 (5 bases each). CDR3 size: 17 residues. Germline V gene sequence: CDR1 LGHNA, CDR2 YSLEER. V shed 1 base and J shed 0 bases, with 10 bases lying between them. As DNA, the CDR3 is TGCGCCAGCAGCCAAGGAGGGGAACACTCTGGGGCCAACGTCCTGACTTTC. Translating it yields CASSQGGEHSGANVLTF.

With regard to this clone: A read error may account for a junction end that differs from germline. The genes are TRBV7-2 and TRBJ2-5; a possible D gene is TRBD2 (5 bases). Germline CDR1 reads SGHTA; CDR2 reads FQGNSA. CDR3 length: 13 residues. DNA of the CDR3: TGTGCCAGCAGGTTAGGAGGCGCCGAGACCCAGTACTTC. Protein product: CASRLGGAETQYF.

The V and J genes are TRBV15 and TRBJ1-2; D possibly corresponds to TRBD1 (5 bases). The germline gives CDR1 LNHNV, CDR2 YYDKDF (reference sequence). Trimming removed 0 bases at V and 7 bases at J, with 15 bases between. The CDR3 consists of 15 residues. The CDR3 reads CATSRDLGQGGGYTF. CDR3 nucleotides: TGTGCCACCAGCAGAGATCTGGGCCAGGGCGGTGGCTACACCTTC.

V usage is TRBV7-8 and J usage is TRBJ1-1; D unclear. CDR3 length equals 13 residues. V was pared by 1 base and J by 3 bases, with 6 bases between. CDR1 SGHVS and CDR2 FQNEAQ come from the germline V gene. As DNA, the CDR3 is TGTGCCAGCAGCTTAGGTCCAGACACTGAAGCTTTCTTT. It yields the protein CASSLGPDTEAFF.

The gene calls are TRBV7-9 and TRBJ2-1; the D is unclear. Trimming pared 6 bases from V and 6 bases from J, leaving 6 bases between. In germline, CDR1 is SEHNR, CDR2 FQNEAQ (reference sequence). There are 11 residues in the CDR3. For the CDR3, the DNA is TGTGCCAGCAGGCAAATCAATGAGCAGTTCTTC. Translation: CASRQINEQFF.

The chain combines TRBV20-1 with TRBJ2-5; D may be TRBD1 (6 bases). There are 14 residues in the CDR3. Per germline, CDR1 DFQATT and CDR2 SNEGSKA (reference sequence). Trimming took off 3 bases at V and 0 bases at J, with 11 bases between the two ends. The CDR3 is CSASKDSNQETQYF. CDR3 coding DNA: TGCAGTGCTAGTAAGGACAGTAACCAAGAGACCCAGTACTTC.

V is TRBV2 and J is TRBJ1-5; the D is unclear. Looked up from germline, CDR1 is SNHLY and CDR2 is FYNNEI. V shed 6 bases and J shed 3 bases, with 15 bases lying between them. This CDR3 has 15 amino acids. CDR3 in DNA: TGTGCCAGCAGAGCCGGGAACAGTCACAATCAGCCCCAGCATTTT. This encodes CASRAGNSHNQPQHF. Full variable domain (remainder filled in from reference TRBV2 and TRBJ1-5): EPEVTQTPSHQVTQMGQEVILRCVPISNHLYFYWYRQILGQKVEFLVSFYNNEISEKSEIFDDQFSVERPDGSNFTLKIRSTKLEDSAMYFCASRAGNSHNQPQHFGDGTRLSIL.

The rearrangement joins TRBV3-1 (or the pseudogene TRBV3-2) to TRBJ1-2, with 9 bases lining up with TRBD1. Losses at the gene ends were 0 bases for V and 6 bases for J; bases not matched to a gene: 8. The CDR3 covers 16 residues. CDR1 and CDR2 (germline): LGHDT, YNNKEL (reference sequence). CDR3 DNA: TGTGCCAGCAGCCAAGATCTCGGGACAGGGAGCCATGGCTACACCTTC. Encoded protein: CASSQDLGTGSHGYTF.

The count of this clone is one. The rearrangement joins TRBV5-4 to TRBJ1-3; D not resolved. CDR1 is SGHNT and CDR2 is YYREEE in the germline V gene (reference sequence). The CDR3 contains 14 residues. V gave up 0 bases and J gave up 0 bases, with 4 bases separating them. The CDR3 spells CASSLGDSGNTIYF. CDR3 coding DNA: TGTGCCAGCAGCTTGGGTGACTCTGGAAACACCATATATTTT.

This chain uses TRBV6-5 with TRBJ1-2; perhaps TRBD1 as D (6 bases). From germline, CDR1 is MNHEY and CDR2 SVGAGI. Deletions cut 2 bases from V and 7 bases from J, with 20 bases between. The CDR3 loop spans 16 amino acids. The CDR3 DNA is TGTGCCAGCAGTTACGGGGGAGGTCAGGGGAGTAGTGGCTACACCTTC. Its translation is CASSYGGGQGSSGYTF.

The J gene is TRBJ1-2, the V gene TRBV7-9; D is unresolved. This CDR3 is 15 amino acids long. Germline lookup yields CDR1 SEHNR and CDR2 FQNEAQ (reference sequence). The V end lost 2 bases, the J end lost 6 bases, and 16 bases lay between the germline ends. CDR3 coding DNA: TGTGCCAGCAGCTTATTGGTCGGACTTGGGGATGGCTACACCTTC. Translation gives CASSLLVGLGDGYTF.